One and the same sample provided the 26 T cell receptor beta chains below, sequenced in a study of T-cell reconstitution after alpha-beta-depleted transplantation in children. A TCRbeta library incorporating unique molecular identifiers was prepared. One entry per CDR3 protein results from TCRdb running MiXCR on the PCR reads. This table holds roughly 300,000 distinct CDR3 sequences, roughly 9.5% found once. Sequenced material: PBMCs from the stem cell graft donor, taken from the stem cell graft. The receptors originated from a human donor who donated a stem cell graft to a child with SCID.

This chain links TRBV24-1 with TRBJ2-1; TRBD1 matches 9 bases. V lost 3 bases and J lost 5; bases outside the gene matches: 4. The CDR3 spans 15 residues. The germline V gene has CDR1 KGHDR and CDR2 SFDVKD. The DNA of the CDR3 is TGTGCCACCAGTGATCCGGGACAGGGAAACAATGAGCAGTTCTTC. Translated, it gives CATSDPGQGNNEQFF.

V and J are TRBV10-3 and TRBJ2-2, with a possible D match to TRBD1 (6 bases). CDR3 size: 17 residues. With 2 bases removed from V and 4 bases from J, the gap between germline ends came to 17 bases. CDR1 is ENHRY and CDR2 is SYGVKD in the germline V gene. The CDR3 region is CAISERGDTTRTGELFF. CDR3 nucleotides: TGTGCCATCAGTGAGCGAGGGGACACCACGCGCACCGGGGAGCTGTTTTTT.

This clonotype showed up many times. The CDR3 nucleotides read TGCAGCGGAGGGGCGGGGGAGCTTGCTGATACGCAGTATTTT. Amino acids: CSGGAGELADTQYF. The V and J genes are TRBV20-1 and TRBJ2-3; 7 nucleotides align to TRBD2. Germline V gene sequence: CDR1 DFQATT, CDR2 SNEGSKA (reference sequence). The CDR3 contains 14 residues.

The chain is built from TRBV7-9 and TRBJ2-5, with D unclear. Trimming removed 4 bases at V and 2 bases at J, with 11 bases between. Germline CDR1 is SEHNR and CDR2 is FQNEAQ (reference sequence). CDR3 length equals 14 residues. CDR3 nucleotide sequence: TGTGCCAGCAGCTACGACGGGCAACAAGAGACCCAGTACTTC. This translates into CASSYDGQQETQYF. Full variable domain (missing parts from reference TRBV7-9 and TRBJ2-5): DTGVSQNPRHKITKRGQNVTFRCDPISEHNRLYWYRQTLGQGPEFLTYFQNEAQLEKSRLLSDRFSAERPKGSFSTLEIQRTEQGDSAMYLCASSYDGQQETQYFGPGTRLLVL.

This clonotype has a handful of counts. The V call is TRBV12-5, the J call TRBJ2-1, with D hard to call. Trimming shortened V by 5 bases and J by 6 bases, and 5 bases separated the two germline ends. This CDR3 has 11 amino acids. Germline CDR1 reads LGHNT; CDR2 reads FRNRAP. The CDR3 protein is CASGPANEQFF. The CDR3 DNA reads as TGTGCTAGTGGTCCCGCCAATGAGCAGTTCTTC.

This clonotype was seen a few times. The chain employs TRBV5-1 and TRBJ2-2; D gene unclear. Germline V lookup: CDR1 SGHRS, CDR2 YFSETQ. The CDR3 extends over 15 amino acids. V dropped 0 bases and J dropped 3 bases, with 9 bases sitting between them. The CDR3 coding sequence is TGCGCCAGCAGCTTGGGACTGTTGGACACCGGGGAGCTGTTTTTT. Protein product: CASSLGLLDTGELFF.

The chain recombines TRBV20-1 with TRBJ2-7, with D perhaps matching TRBD1 (6 bases). Germline V gene lookup returns CDR1 DFQATT and CDR2 SNEGSKA (reference sequence). This CDR3 comprises 18 residues. The V end was cut by 2 bases, the J end by 2 bases, with 25 bases between. The CDR3 DNA follows: TGCAGTGCTAGACCCCCCATAGTGGACAGTCCTTACCCCTACGAGCAGTACTTC. Translated, it gives CSARPPIVDSPYPYEQYF.

This clonotype was detected only a few times. The chain combines TRBV11-2 with TRBJ2-7, with D hard to call. Germline CDR1 and CDR2: SGHAT and FQNNGV. V lost 2 bases to trimming and J lost 7 bases, with 9 bases between them. The CDR3 totals 12 residues. CDR3 residues: CASSLTSEEQYF. The CDR3 nucleotides are TGTGCCAGCAGCTTAACCTCGGAGGAGCAGTACTTC.

This clonotype was detected only a few times. The genes are TRBV20-1 and TRBJ1-2; D is undetermined. Trimming removed 3 bases at V and 3 bases at J, with 11 bases between. This CDR3 comprises 13 residues. CDR1 and CDR2 (germline): DFQATT, SNEGSKA (reference sequence). CDR3 sequence reads: CSARFLVDYGYTF. The CDR3 nucleotides read TGCAGTGCTAGGTTCCTCGTTGACTATGGCTACACCTTC.

This clonotype was seen many times. The chain employs TRBV12-3 or TRBV12-4 and TRBJ1-1, with 7 bases fitting TRBD1. This CDR3 spans 14 amino acids. The V segment lost 6 bases and the J segment 1 base; nucleotides outside the gene matches: 5. The CDR3 here is CASSTGTANTEAFF. The CDR3 DNA reads TGTGCCAGCAGCACCGGGACAGCGAACACTGAAGCTTTCTTT.

V is TRBV18 and J is TRBJ2-1, with a tentative D call TRBD1 (6 bases). The V gene lost 8 bases and the J gene lost 12 bases, with 20 bases spanning the gap. The CDR3 runs 13 residues. CDR1 KGHSH and CDR2 LQKENI come from the germline V gene. CDR3 region: CASTAQGLSGQFF. In nucleotides, the CDR3 is TGTGCCAGCACGGCACAGGGTCTTAGTGGGCAGTTCTTC.

The chain recombines TRBV20-1 with TRBJ2-1; D unresolved. The CDR3 has 17 amino acids. V was pared by 6 bases and J by 2 bases, with 23 bases between. Germline CDR1 and CDR2: DFQATT and SNEGSKA (reference sequence). CDR3 region: CSALKPLSLGTYNEQFF. In nucleotides, the CDR3 is TGCAGTGCCCTAAAACCCCTTAGCTTGGGGACCTACAATGAGCAGTTCTTC.

This clonotype turned up a few times. V usage is TRBV5-1 and J usage is TRBJ2-5, with D unresolved. Trimming removed 3 bases from V and 4 bases from J, with 13 bases in between. Germline V gives CDR1 SGHRS, CDR2 YFSETQ. The CDR3 spans 14 residues. The CDR3 nucleotides read TGCGCCAGCAGCTGGGCGGTCGGGTTAGAGACCCAGTACTTC. Its protein product is CASSWAVGLETQYF.

This clonotype was picked up many times. The chain links TRBV27 to TRBJ2-7, with 7 positions matching TRBD1. V dropped 0 bases and J dropped 4; count of bases not matched to a gene: 0. The CDR3 runs to 13 residues. Per germline, CDR1 MNHEY and CDR2 SMNVEV (reference sequence). CDR3 coding DNA: TGTGCCAGCAGTTTATCGACAGGGTACGAGCAGTACTTC. It specifies CASSLSTGYEQYF.

The chain has TRBV10-3 and TRBJ2-1, with unresolved D. V was trimmed by 3 bases and J by 0 bases, leaving 9 bases between them. Germline CDR1 is ENHRY and CDR2 is SYGVKD. This CDR3 has 15 amino acids. The DNA of the CDR3 is TGTGCCATCAGTGACCCGGGCCCCTCCTACAATGAGCAGTTCTTC. Amino acids: CAISDPGPSYNEQFF.

This clonotype has at least ten counts. V and J are TRBV7-9 and TRBJ1-1, with unresolved D. This CDR3 is 16 amino acids long. From germline, CDR1 is SEHNR and CDR2 FQNEAQ (reference sequence). V was shortened by 2 bases and J by 0 bases, with 13 bases between the two germline ends. The CDR3 DNA follows: TGTGCCAGCAGCTTAATAGGGCTGAAAATGAACACTGAAGCTTTCTTT. Its translation is CASSLIGLKMNTEAFF. The full variable domain, completed using reference TRBV7-9 and TRBJ1-1, is DTGVSQNPRHKITKRGQNVTFRCDPISEHNRLYWYRQTLGQGPEFLTYFQNEAQLEKSRLLSDRFSAERPKGSFSTLEIQRTEQGDSAMYLCASSLIGLKMNTEAFFGQGTRLTVV.

This clonotype was observed a handful of times. The junction shows a germline mismatch at one end, possibly a read error. The chain joins TRBV7-3 to TRBJ1-1; the D gene is possibly TRBD1 (5 bases). CDR1 is SGHTA and CDR2 is FQGTGA in the germline V gene. The CDR3 runs to 15 residues. CDR3: CASSLRGAGNTEAFF. The CDR3 nucleotides are TGTGCCAGCAGTTTAAGGGGAGCGGGGAACACTGAAGCTTTCTTT.

This chain joins TRBV20-1 and TRBJ2-3, with D unclear. There are 12 residues in the CDR3. The ends were cut back, 4 bases at V and 3 bases at J, with 8 bases in the middle. CDR1 and CDR2 (germline): DFQATT, SNEGSKA (reference sequence). CDR3 loop: CSATDGTDTQYF. In DNA, the CDR3 is TGCAGTGCTACTGACGGTACAGATACGCAGTATTTT.

The chain carries TRBV29-1 and TRBJ2-2; possible D gene TRBD1, 5 bases. The CDR3 length is 12 residues. Deletions cut 4 bases from V and 6 bases from J, with 9 bases between. The germline V gene has CDR1 SQVTM and CDR2 ANQGSEA. The DNA of the CDR3 is TGCAGCGTTGCAGGGTTGGCCGGGGAGCTGTTTTTT. It translates to CSVAGLAGELFF.

This clonotype was picked up a small number of times. CDR3 loop: CASRSGTDGYTF. In DNA form, the CDR3 reads TGTGCCAGCAGATCAGGGACAGATGGCTACACCTTC. The chain is built from TRBV6-6 and TRBJ1-2, with 7 bases lining up with TRBD1. Germline V gene lookup returns CDR1 MNHNY and CDR2 SVGAGI (reference sequence). The V gene end was trimmed by 6 bases and the J gene end by 6 bases; junction bases not matched to a gene: 4. The CDR3 loop spans 12 amino acids.

The chain uses TRBV12-3 or TRBV12-4 and TRBJ1-2, with unresolved D. V was trimmed by 6 bases and J by 6 bases, leaving 11 bases between them. CDR3 length: 12 residues. CDR3 protein: CASSPNRNGYTF. CDR3 nucleotide sequence: TGTGCCAGCAGCCCAAACAGAAATGGCTACACCTTC.

This clonotype appeared a few times. This chain joins TRBV7-2 and TRBJ2-2; D not certain. The V end lost 6 bases, the J end lost 5 bases, and 4 bases lay between the germline ends. The length of the CDR3 is 11 residues. CDR1 is SGHTA and CDR2 is FQGNSA in the germline V gene. DNA of the CDR3: TGTGCCAGCAGATTAACCGGGGAGCTGTTTTTT. Translating gives CASRLTGELFF.

This clonotype came up many times. V and J are TRBV3-1 and TRBJ2-5; 9 nucleotides agree with TRBD1. This CDR3 contains 14 residues. V shed 0 bases and J 6 bases; nucleotides not matched to a gene: 2. Germline V gives CDR1 LGHDT, CDR2 YNNKEL (reference sequence). As DNA, the CDR3 is TGTGCCAGCAGCCAAGATGGGACAGGGCAGACCCAGTACTTC. Protein product: CASSQDGTGQTQYF.

Many counts were recorded for this clonotype. This rearrangement joins TRBV5-1 to TRBJ1-1, with D unclear. The CDR3 consists of 13 residues. Per germline, CDR1 SGHRS and CDR2 YFSETQ. V was trimmed by 3 bases and J by 1 base, leaving 7 bases between them. CDR3 region: CASSSDPNTEAFF. Here the CDR3 DNA reads TGCGCCAGCAGCTCCGACCCGAACACTGAAGCTTTCTTT.

The chain joins TRBV13 to TRBJ1-1, with D unclear. This CDR3 has 13 residues. Trimming took 2 bases from V and 8 from J, leaving 12 bases between them. Germline-derived CDR1 and CDR2 are PRHDT and FYEKMQ (reference sequence). CDR3 residues: CASSLKGSGEAFF. The DNA for the CDR3 is TGTGCCAGCAGCTTAAAGGGTTCCGGGGAAGCTTTCTTT.

V usage is TRBV7-3 and J usage is TRBJ2-3; the match to TRBD2 covers 8 bases. V lost 5 bases, J lost 2 bases, and 6 bases stayed unmatched. The CDR3 totals 15 residues. The V gene's germline CDR1 is SGHTA and CDR2 FQGTGA. The CDR3 nucleotides are TGTGCCAGCAGCCCCTTAGCGGGGAACACAGATACGCAGTATTTT. Translating gives CASSPLAGNTDTQYF.